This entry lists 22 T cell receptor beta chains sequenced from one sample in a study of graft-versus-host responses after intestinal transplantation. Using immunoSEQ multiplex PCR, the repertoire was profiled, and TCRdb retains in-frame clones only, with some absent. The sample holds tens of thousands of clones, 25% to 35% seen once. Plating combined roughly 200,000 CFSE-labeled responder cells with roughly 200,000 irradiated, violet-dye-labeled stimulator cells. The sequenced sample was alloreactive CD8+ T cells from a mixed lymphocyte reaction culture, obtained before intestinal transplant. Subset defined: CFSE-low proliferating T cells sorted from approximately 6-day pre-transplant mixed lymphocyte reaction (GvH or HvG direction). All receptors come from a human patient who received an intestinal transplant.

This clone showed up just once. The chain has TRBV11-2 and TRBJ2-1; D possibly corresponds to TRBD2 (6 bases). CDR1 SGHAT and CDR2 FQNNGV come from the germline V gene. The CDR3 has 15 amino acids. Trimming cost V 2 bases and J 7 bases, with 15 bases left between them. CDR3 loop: CASSLTFGRRNEQFF. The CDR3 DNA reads TGTGCCAGCAGCTTAACCTTCGGGAGACGGAATGAGCAGTTCTTC.

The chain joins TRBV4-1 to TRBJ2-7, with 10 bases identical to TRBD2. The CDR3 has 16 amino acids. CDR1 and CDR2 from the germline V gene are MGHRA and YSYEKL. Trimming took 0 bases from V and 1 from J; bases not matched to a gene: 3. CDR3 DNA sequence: TGCGCCAGCAGCCAAGATCTAGCGGGGGCTTCCTACGAGCAGTACTTC. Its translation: CASSQDLAGASYEQYF.

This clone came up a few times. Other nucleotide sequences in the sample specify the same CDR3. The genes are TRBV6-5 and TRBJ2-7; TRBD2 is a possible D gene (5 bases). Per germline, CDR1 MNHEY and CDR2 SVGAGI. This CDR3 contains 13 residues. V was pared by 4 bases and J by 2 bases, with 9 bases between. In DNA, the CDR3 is TGTGCCAGCAGTTTGACCGGGACCTACGAGCAGTACTTC. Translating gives CASSLTGTYEQYF.

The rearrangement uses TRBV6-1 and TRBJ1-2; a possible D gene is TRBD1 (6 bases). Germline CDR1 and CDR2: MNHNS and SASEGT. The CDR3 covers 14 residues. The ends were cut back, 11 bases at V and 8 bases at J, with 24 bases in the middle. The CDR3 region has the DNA TGTGCCGCAAGGCACTGGACAGCACGACTCGGCTACACCTTC. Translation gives CAARHWTARLGYTF.

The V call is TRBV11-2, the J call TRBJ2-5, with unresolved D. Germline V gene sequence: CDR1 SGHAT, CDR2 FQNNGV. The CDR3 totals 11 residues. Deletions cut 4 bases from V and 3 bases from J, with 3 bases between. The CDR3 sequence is CASSSEETQYF. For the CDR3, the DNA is TGTGCCAGCAGCTCGGAAGAGACCCAGTACTTC.

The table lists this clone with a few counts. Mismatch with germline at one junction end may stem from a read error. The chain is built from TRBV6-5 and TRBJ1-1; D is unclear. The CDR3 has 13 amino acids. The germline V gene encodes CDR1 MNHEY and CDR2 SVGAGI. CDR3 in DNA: TGTGCCATCAGTGATTGGCCGGCCCCAGAGGCTTTCTTT. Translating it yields CAISDWPAPEAFF.

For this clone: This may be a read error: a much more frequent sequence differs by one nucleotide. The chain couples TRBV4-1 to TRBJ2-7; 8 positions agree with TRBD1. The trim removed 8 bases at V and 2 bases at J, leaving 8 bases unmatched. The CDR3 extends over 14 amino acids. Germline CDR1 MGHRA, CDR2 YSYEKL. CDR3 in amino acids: CASCRPGQAYEQYF. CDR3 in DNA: TGCGCCAGCTGCCGACCGGGACAGGCCTACGAGCAGTACTTC.

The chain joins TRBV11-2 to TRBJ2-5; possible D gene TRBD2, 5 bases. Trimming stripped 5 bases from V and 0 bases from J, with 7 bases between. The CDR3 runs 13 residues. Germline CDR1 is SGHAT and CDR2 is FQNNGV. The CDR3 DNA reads TGTGCCAGCAGCGAGAGGGACCAAGAGACCCAGTACTTC. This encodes CASSERDQETQYF.

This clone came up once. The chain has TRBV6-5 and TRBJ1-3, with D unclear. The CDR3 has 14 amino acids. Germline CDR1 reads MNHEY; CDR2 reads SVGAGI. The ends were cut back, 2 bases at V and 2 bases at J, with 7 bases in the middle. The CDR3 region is CASSYPAAGNTIYF. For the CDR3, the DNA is TGTGCCAGCAGTTACCCGGCTGCTGGAAACACCATATATTTT.

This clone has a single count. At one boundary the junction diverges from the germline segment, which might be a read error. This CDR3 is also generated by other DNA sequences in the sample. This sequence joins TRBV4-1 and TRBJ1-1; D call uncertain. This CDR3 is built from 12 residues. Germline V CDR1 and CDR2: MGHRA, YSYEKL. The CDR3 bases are TGTGCCAGCAGCCAAGTAGACACTGAAGCTTTCTTT. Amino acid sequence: CASSQVDTEAFF.

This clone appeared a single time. This CDR3 reads CSVEGLAGEVNEQFF. The CDR3 bases are TGCAGCGTTGAGGGATTAGCGGGAGAAGTCAATGAGCAGTTCTTC. This chain uses TRBV29-1 with TRBJ2-1; the match to TRBD2 covers 9 bases. Germline V gene data show CDR1 as SQVTM and CDR2 as ANQGSEA. With V trimmed by 3 bases and J by 6 bases, 9 bases remained unmatched. This CDR3 has 15 residues.

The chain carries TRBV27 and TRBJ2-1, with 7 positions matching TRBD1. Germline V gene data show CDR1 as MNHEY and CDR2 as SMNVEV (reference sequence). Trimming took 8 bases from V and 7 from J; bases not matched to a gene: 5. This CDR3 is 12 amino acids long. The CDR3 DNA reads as TGTGCCAGCTCCGCAGGGGGTAATGAGCAGTTCTTC. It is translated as CASSAGGNEQFF.

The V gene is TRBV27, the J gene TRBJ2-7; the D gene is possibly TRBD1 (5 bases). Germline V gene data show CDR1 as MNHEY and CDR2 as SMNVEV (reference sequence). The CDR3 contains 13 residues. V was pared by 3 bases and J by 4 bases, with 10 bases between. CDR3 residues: CASSFSHRYEQYF. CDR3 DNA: TGTGCCAGCAGTTTCTCCCACAGGTACGAGCAGTACTTC.

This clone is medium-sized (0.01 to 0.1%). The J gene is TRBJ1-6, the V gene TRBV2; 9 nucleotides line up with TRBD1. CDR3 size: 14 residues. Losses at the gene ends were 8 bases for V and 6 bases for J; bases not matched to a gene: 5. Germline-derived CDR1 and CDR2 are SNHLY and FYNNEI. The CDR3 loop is CASLPGQGNSPLHF. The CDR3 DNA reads TGTGCCAGCCTACCGGGACAGGGTAATTCACCCCTCCACTTT.

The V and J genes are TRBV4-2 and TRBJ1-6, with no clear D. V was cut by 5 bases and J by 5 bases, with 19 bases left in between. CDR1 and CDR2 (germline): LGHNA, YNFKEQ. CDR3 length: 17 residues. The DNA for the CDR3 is TGTGCCAGCAGCTTGGCCAGTTCGTTAGGGAATAATTCACCCCTCCACTTT. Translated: CASSLASSLGNNSPLHF.

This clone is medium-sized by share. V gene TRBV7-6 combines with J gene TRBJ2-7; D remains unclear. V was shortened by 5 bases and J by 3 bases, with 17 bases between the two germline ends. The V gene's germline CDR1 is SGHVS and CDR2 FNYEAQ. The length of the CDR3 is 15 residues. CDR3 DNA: TGTGCCAGCAGCATAACCGACGGATCACACTACGAGCAGTACTTC. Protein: CASSITDGSHYEQYF.

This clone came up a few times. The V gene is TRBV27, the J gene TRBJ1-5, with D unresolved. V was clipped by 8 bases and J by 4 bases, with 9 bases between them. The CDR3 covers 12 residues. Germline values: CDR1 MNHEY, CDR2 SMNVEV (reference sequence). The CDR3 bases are TGTGCCAGCGGCTTCCAAAATCAGCCCCAGCATTTT. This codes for CASGFQNQPQHF.

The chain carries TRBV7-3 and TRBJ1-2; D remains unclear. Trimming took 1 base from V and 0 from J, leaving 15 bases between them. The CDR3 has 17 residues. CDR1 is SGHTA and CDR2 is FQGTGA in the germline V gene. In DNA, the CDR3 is TGTGCCAGCAGCTTAAACAGTCCGCTGTCAGCTAACTATGGCTACACCTTC. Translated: CASSLNSPLSANYGYTF.

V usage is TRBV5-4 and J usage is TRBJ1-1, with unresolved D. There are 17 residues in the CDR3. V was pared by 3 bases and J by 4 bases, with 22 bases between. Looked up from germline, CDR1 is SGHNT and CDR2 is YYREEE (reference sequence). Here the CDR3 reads CASSYAGQPAGGTEAFF. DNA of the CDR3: TGTGCCAGCAGCTATGCGGGCCAACCAGCCGGCGGCACTGAAGCTTTCTTT.

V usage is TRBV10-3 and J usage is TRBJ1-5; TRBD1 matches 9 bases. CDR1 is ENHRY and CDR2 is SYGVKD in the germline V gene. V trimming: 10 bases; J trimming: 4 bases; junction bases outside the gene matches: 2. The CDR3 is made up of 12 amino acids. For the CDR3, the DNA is TGTGCCAGCGGGACAGGGAATCAGCCCCAGCATTTT. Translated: CASGTGNQPQHF.

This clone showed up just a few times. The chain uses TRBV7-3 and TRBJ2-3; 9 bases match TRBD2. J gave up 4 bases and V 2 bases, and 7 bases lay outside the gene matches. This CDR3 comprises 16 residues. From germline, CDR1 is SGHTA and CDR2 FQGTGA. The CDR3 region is CASSLGGRALADTQYF. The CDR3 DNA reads TGTGCCAGCAGCTTAGGCGGGAGGGCCTTGGCAGATACGCAGTATTTT.

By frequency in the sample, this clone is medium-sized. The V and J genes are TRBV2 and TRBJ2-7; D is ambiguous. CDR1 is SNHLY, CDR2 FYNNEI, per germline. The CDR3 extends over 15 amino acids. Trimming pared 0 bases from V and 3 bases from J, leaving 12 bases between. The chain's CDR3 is CASSEAAGVGYEQYF. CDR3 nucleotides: TGTGCCAGCAGTGAAGCGGCAGGCGTAGGCTACGAGCAGTACTTC. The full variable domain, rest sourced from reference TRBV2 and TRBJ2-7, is EPEVTQTPSHQVTQMGQEVILRCVPISNHLYFYWYRQILGQKVEFLVSFYNNEISEKSEIFDDQFSVERPDGSNFTLKIRSTKLEDSAMYFCASSEAAGVGYEQYFGPGTRLTVT.